This is a list of T cell receptor beta chains from one sample in a study of blood T cell repertoires in COVID-19. TCRdb's copy holds only in-frame clones and misses some; the assay was immunoSEQ multiplex PCR. The repertoire consists of about 240,000 clones, with around 88% occurring once and the leading ten covering roughly 3.5%. Sequencing was performed on PBMCs or T cells enriched from blood (not recorded which). The receptors stem from a woman aged 40-49 years with acute COVID-19. CDR3s include the opening cysteine and the closing phenylalanine or tryptophan. A D gene is named only where the DNA matches it firmly. A row's size may be missing; if present it is once, few, many or a size class.

>TRBV12-3/TRBV12-4|TRBD1|NA|TRBJ1-1
TGTGCCAGCCGGGGGACAGACCATTCTGAAGCTTTCTTT
CASRGTDHSEAFF
>TRBV10-3|NA|NA|TRBJ2-1
TGTGCCATCAGTGAGTCAATCAGGTCGGCGAGCTCCTACAATGAGCAGTTCTTC
CAISESIRSASSYNEQFF
>TRBV4-2|TRBD2|NA|TRBJ2-7
TGTGCCAGCAGCCAAGCGGGACTAGCCGGCTACGAGCAGTACTTC
CASSQAGLAGYEQYF
>TRBV6-5|NA|NA|TRBJ1-3
TGTGCCAGCAGAAGCGCCAACTCTGGAAACACCATATATTTT
CASRSANSGNTIYF
>TRBV5-4|TRBD2|few|TRBJ2-1
TGTGCCAGCAGCTCCTTACTTACTAGCGGGAGGGGGGATGAGCAGTTCTTC
CASSSLLTSGRGDEQFF
>TRBV12-3/TRBV12-4|NA|NA|TRBJ1-1
TGTGCCAGCAGTTTCCCAGGTACTGAAGCTTTCTTT
CASSFPGTEAFF
>TRBV11-3|NA|NA|TRBJ2-2
TGTGCCAGCAGCTCGTACACCGGGGAGCTGTTTTTT
CASSSYTGELFF
>TRBV19|TRBD2|once|TRBJ2-1
TGTGCCAGTAGTTTTCTAGCGGACTCCTACAATGAGCAGTTCTTC
CASSFLADSYNEQFF
>TRBV27|TRBD2|NA|TRBJ2-5
TGTGCCAGCAGCCGTCTAGCGGGAGTAGAGACCCAGTACTTC
CASSRLAGVETQYF
>TRBV5-6|TRBD2|NA|TRBJ2-1
TGTGCCAGCAGCCTGGGGACTAGCGAATACGAGCAGTTCTTC
CASSLGTSEYEQFF
>TRBV11-3|TRBD2|NA|TRBJ2-2
TGTGCCAGCAGCTCTCTAGCGGTTAGATCCGGGGAGCTGTTTTTT
CASSSLAVRSGELFF
>TRBV5-1|NA|NA|TRBJ2-3
TGCGCCAGTTTCCTAGCGCCCACAGATACGCAGTATTTT
CASFLAPTDTQYF
>TRBV30|NA|NA|TRBJ1-1
TGTGCCTGGAGTTTGGACAGAGCGAACACTGAAGCTTTCTTT
CAWSLDRANTEAFF
>TRBV7-3|TRBD1|NA|TRBJ2-2
TGTGCCAGCAGCCCGGGACAGGGGAACACCGGGGAGCTGTTTTTT
CASSPGQGNTGELFF
>TRBV5-8|NA|NA|TRBJ2-7
TGTGCCAGCAGTCCCGGGACTGACTCCTACGAGCAGTACTTC
CASSPGTDSYEQYF
>TRBV4-2|NA|NA|TRBJ2-7
TGTGCCAGCAGCGCCAGCTCCTACGAGCAGTACTTC
CASSASSYEQYF
>TRBV2|TRBD1|NA|TRBJ2-3
TGTGCCAGCAGGAACAGGGGAAGCACAGATACGCAGTATTTT
CASRNRGSTDTQYF
>TRBV25-1|NA|NA|TRBJ2-2
TGTGCCAGCAGTGAAAAGTACAGGGTTACCGGGGAGCTGTTTTTT
CASSEKYRVTGELFF
>TRBV18|NA|many|TRBJ2-1
TGTGCCAGCTCGACAGGGGGCCTAGCGGGAGACAATGAGCAGTTCTTC
CASSTGGLAGDNEQFF
>TRBV2|TRBD1|NA|TRBJ2-5
TGTGCCAGCAGTGAATGGACAGGGGAGGAGACCCAGTACTTC
CASSEWTGEETQYF
>TRBV29-1|TRBD1|NA|TRBJ2-7
TGCAGCGTTGGTGAGGGGGCCGGCTACGAGCAGTACTTC
CSVGEGAGYEQYF
>TRBV2|NA|NA|TRBJ2-2
TGTGCCAGCAGAGAGGGACAGAACACCGGGGAGCTGTTTTTT
CASREGQNTGELFF
>TRBV19|NA|NA|TRBJ1-1
TGTGCCAGTAGTTCAATCCTGAACACTGAAGCTTTCTTT
CASSSILNTEAFF
>TRBV29-1|TRBD1|NA|TRBJ2-1
TGCAGCGTCTCTCGACAGGGAAGGTCATACAATGAGCAGTTCTTC
CSVSRQGRSYNEQFF
>TRBV11-2|TRBD2|NA|TRBJ2-1
TGTGCCAGCAGCTTAGCAGGACTAGCGGGCTTAAACTCCTACAATGAGCAGTTCTTC
CASSLAGLAGLNSYNEQFF
>TRBV11-3|TRBD1|NA|TRBJ1-2
TGTGCCAGCAGCTTGGGACAGGGGAGTGGTTACTATGGCTACACCTTC
CASSLGQGSGYYGYTF
>TRBV6-6|TRBD2|once|TRBJ2-4
TGTGCCAGCAGTCTCCCCAGCGGGACCGGGTACTTC
CASSLPSGTGYF
>TRBV6-5|NA|NA|TRBJ1-2
TGTGCCAGCAGCCTAATCCGGACAGAGAACTATGGCTACACCTTC
CASSLIRTENYGYTF
>TRBV20-1|NA|NA|TRBJ1-5
TGCAGTGCTAGTACGGAGTATAGCAATCAGCCCCAGCATTTT
CSASTEYSNQPQHF
>TRBV5-5|TRBD1|NA|TRBJ2-2
TGTGCCAGCAGCTTGGGACAGGGGACCTACACCGGGGAGCTGTTTTTT
CASSLGQGTYTGELFF
>TRBV4-1|NA|NA|TRBJ2-7
TGCGCCAGCAGCCAAGTGGTTGGGGCAGACTACGAGCAGTACTTC
CASSQVVGADYEQYF
>TRBV24-1|NA|NA|TRBJ1-2
TGTGCCACCAGTGATGGTCCCAGTTCTAACTATGGCTACACCTTC
CATSDGPSSNYGYTF
>TRBV19|TRBD1|once|TRBJ2-2
TGTGCCAGTAGTACCTCGACAGGGTACACCGGGGAGCTGTTTTTT
CASSTSTGYTGELFF
>TRBV7-8|TRBD2|NA|TRBJ2-7
TGTGCCAGCAGCTTAGTGACTAGCGGGAGTCTGAGGGAGCAGTACTTC
CASSLVTSGSLREQYF
>TRBV14|TRBD1|NA|TRBJ1-2
TGTGCCAGCAGCCAAGATAGAGGGGGCCGGAATGGCTACACCTTC
CASSQDRGGRNGYTF
>TRBV3-1/TRBV3-2|TRBD2|NA|TRBJ2-1
TGTGCCAGCAGCCATGGTGATAGCGGGAGCTTCAATGAGCAGTTCTTC
CASSHGDSGSFNEQFF
>TRBV5-4|NA|NA|TRBJ1-3
TGTGCCAGCAGCTTGGAGGGAGGAGTCAGGGGAAACACCATATATTTT
CASSLEGGVRGNTIYF
>TRBV5-1|TRBD2|NA|TRBJ2-1
TGCGCCAGCAGCCTGGCTGACGGGACTAACTACAATGAGCAGTTCTTC
CASSLADGTNYNEQFF
>TRBV7-9|NA|NA|TRBJ1-3
TGTGCCAGCAGCTTATCGGACAGCCCCTCTGGAAACACCATATATTTT
CASSLSDSPSGNTIYF
>TRBV5-1|TRBD2|NA|TRBJ2-1
TGCGCCAGCAGCAACAAAGCGGGAGGAGGGGACAATGAGCAGTTCTTC
CASSNKAGGGDNEQFF
>TRBV5-1|TRBD2|NA|TRBJ2-1
TGCGCCAGCAGCTTGGATTTAGCGGGAGCGCTAAATGAGCAGTTCTTC
CASSLDLAGALNEQFF
>TRBV3-1/TRBV3-2|TRBD2|NA|TRBJ2-1
TGTGCCAGCGGACTAGCGGCTAGAAATGAGCAGTTCTTC
CASGLAARNEQFF
>TRBV7-9|NA|NA|TRBJ1-5
TGTGCCAGCAGCTTCGGACTCGAACCGCAGCATTTT
CASSFGLEPQHF
>TRBV2|TRBD1|few|TRBJ1-2
TGTGCCAGCAGGATAGGGGGCATGAGTGGCTACACCTTC
CASRIGGMSGYTF
>TRBV2|TRBD1|NA|TRBJ2-1
TGTGCCAGCAGTACGGGACAGAACAATGAGCAGTTCTTC
CASSTGQNNEQFF
>TRBV7-9|NA|NA|TRBJ1-1
TGTGCCAGCTCCCGGGTGAACACTGAAGCTTTCTTT
CASSRVNTEAFF
>TRBV7-9|TRBD2|NA|TRBJ2-7
TGTGCCAGCAGTCCGGGACTAGCGGGAGGCCACTCCTACGAGCAGTACTTC
CASSPGLAGGHSYEQYF
>TRBV11-2|NA|NA|TRBJ1-1
TGTGCCAGCAGCGTAATAGGGGTCGCTAACACTGAAGCTTTCTTT
CASSVIGVANTEAFF
>TRBV19|NA|NA|TRBJ1-5
TGTGCCAGTAGTACGATTATCCAGGGTAGCAATCAGCCCCAGCATTTT
CASSTIIQGSNQPQHF
>TRBV15|TRBD2|NA|TRBJ2-7
TGTGCCACCAGCCTAGCGGGAGGGGAATCCTACGAGCAGTACTTC
CATSLAGGESYEQYF
>TRBV7-9|TRBD1|NA|TRBJ2-7
TGTGCCAGCAGCGCCCCGGACAGGGGCAACGAGCAGTACTTC
CASSAPDRGNEQYF
>TRBV6-5|NA|NA|TRBJ2-3
TGTGCCAGCAGTTACGACATCACGGATACGCAGTATTTT
CASSYDITDTQYF
>TRBV5-1|NA|once|TRBJ1-2
TGCGCCAGCAGCCCCCGGGCAGGGGCTGGCTACACCTTC
CASSPRAGAGYTF
>TRBV19|NA|NA|TRBJ1-2
TGTGCCAGTAGTGTATCGGACTATGGCTACACCTTC
CASSVSDYGYTF
>TRBV11-2|TRBD2|NA|TRBJ2-1
TGTGCCAGCAGCTTAGAACAGGCGGGAGGGCCGCAGTTCTTC
CASSLEQAGGPQFF